The TCR beta chain under discussion was sequenced for a study of blood T cell repertoires in COVID-19. Overall study: COVID-19 samples, acute and convalescent, were from the United States, Italy and Spain. From T cells, B-cell-depleted T cells, or PBMCs came the material, which was cDNA or gDNA.

V lost 4 bases, J lost 3 bases, and 6 bases stayed unmatched. Germline CDR1 and CDR2: SQVTM and ANQGSEA. This CDR3 has 14 residues. During active infection, Seattle patients enrolled and were then monitored through disease. Original data processing: Nucleated cell number was recorded as an estimate derived from reference gene primer amplification. Sequencing was performed with immunoSEQ multiplex PCR; in TCRdb, only in-frame clones are kept and a portion is missing. That table gives V, J and clone size, and the DNA gave D and trimming. The sample yields about 300,000 clones, about 91% seen once. Only a few counts were recorded for this clone.

This sequence joins TRBV29-1 and TRBJ2-1, with 7 nucleotides matching TRBD1. The source material was peripheral blood. This TCR was recovered from a woman aged 25 to 39 with COVID-19, enrolled during active disease. This CDR3 reads CSVGRQGLYNEQFF. The CDR3 nucleotides read TGCAGCGTTGGACGACAGGGCCTCTACAATGAGCAGTTCTTC.